This T cell receptor beta chain was observed in a study of shared clonotypes between healthy human individuals. Study-wide results and caveats: Naive subsets, compared against memory subsets, generally had larger estimated richness values. Naive CD4 clonotypes overlapped across a handful of donors at about 5.3%. Generation probabilities were higher for clonotypes shared across all four sorted-subset donors than for unshared ones.

TCRdb's copy holds only in-frame clones and misses some; the assay was immunoSEQ multiplex PCR. The table lists about 2,500,000 clones, around 90% of them singletons, with about 0.13% in the top ten. Looked up from germline, CDR1 is SGHRS and CDR2 is YFSETQ. The V gene end was trimmed by 1 base and the J gene end by 2 bases; junction bases not matched to a gene: 4. The CDR3 has 18 residues. In regard to this clone: Its antigen remains unidentified.

This TCR came from a man aged 18 to 30 in good health. Sample: naive CD4+ T cells sorted from blood. Subset: CD45RA+ positively selected. V usage is TRBV5-1 and J usage is TRBJ2-6, with 12 bases lining up with TRBD1. CDR3: CASSLTGTGGAGANVLTF. CDR3 nucleotides: TGCGCCAGCAGCTTGACCGGGACAGGGGGCGCTGGGGCCAACGTCCTGACTTTC.